This TCR beta chain emerged from a study of blood T cell repertoires in COVID-19. Looking at the study overall: The samples span acute and convalescent COVID-19 from the United States, Italy and Spain.

As handled by the study authors: The assay estimated nucleated cells by amplifying reference gene primers. TCRdb's table, derived via immunoSEQ multiplex PCR, lists solely in-frame clones and lacks some. V and J calls and clone size come straight from that table; D and trimming were deduced from the DNA. The sample lists about 140,000 clones, more than 80% occurring once. This study enrolled people aged about 18 to 100 from approximately 25 US geographic areas. Within the 2 weeks before study entry, each person in the exposed group met a COVID-19 case. Germline CDR1 is KGHDR and CDR2 is SFDVKD. This CDR3 has 15 residues. V was cut by 4 bases and J by 6 bases, with 15 bases left in between.

This TCR derives from a woman aged 18-29 years who had been exposed to COVID-19. Sample: PBMCs or T cells enriched from blood (not recorded which). The chain couples TRBV24-1 to TRBJ2-1; D might be TRBD2 (6 bases). CDR3 sequence: CATSELGGSSNEQFF. CDR3 nucleotides: TGTGCCACCAGTGAGCTCGGGGGTTCCAGCAATGAGCAGTTCTTC.